These 17 T cell receptor beta chains were all obtained from the same sample, sequenced in a study of T cells in localized non-small cell lung cancer. Sequencing was performed with immunoSEQ multiplex PCR; in TCRdb, only in-frame clones are kept and a portion is missing. Among approximately 83,000 clones listed, approximately 90% were seen once. The starting material was PBMCs, obtained before any cancer treatment. The receptors originated from a woman aged 35 to 75 with stage II squamous cell lung carcinoma.

The chain combines TRBV6-5 with TRBJ1-1; D is perhaps TRBD1 (6 bases). Trimming pared 5 bases from V and 11 bases from J, leaving 18 bases between. Germline V gene data show CDR1 as MNHEY and CDR2 as SVGAGI. This CDR3 contains 13 residues. The CDR3 region is CASSRRQAGSAFF. The DNA of the CDR3 is TGTGCCAGCAGTAGACGACAGGCTGGCTCTGCTTTCTTT.

The chain is built from TRBV18 and TRBJ2-1; a possible D gene is TRBD2 (5 bases). CDR3 size: 13 residues. Germline CDR1 is KGHSH and CDR2 is LQKENI. V was pared by 3 bases and J by 7 bases, with 10 bases between. The CDR3 DNA reads as TGTGCCAGCTCACCCTTCGGGGATAATGAGCAGTTCTTC. Amino acids: CASSPFGDNEQFF.

This chain joins TRBV12-5 and TRBJ1-1; unclear D gene. The CDR3 has 14 residues. Germline-derived CDR1 and CDR2 are LGHNT and FRNRAP. Trimming shortened V by 0 bases and J by 6 bases, and 11 bases separated the two germline ends. CDR3 nucleotides: TGTGCTAGTGGTTTGGTTCCGGCGGGCGCTGAAGCTTTCTTT. Its protein product is CASGLVPAGAEAFF. Together with reference TRBV12-5 and TRBJ1-1, the CDR3 gives the full variable domain: DARVTQTPRHKVTEMGQEVTMRCQPILGHNTVFWYRQTMMQGLELLAYFRNRAPLDDSGMPKDRFSAEMPDATLATLKIQPSEPRDSAVYFCASGLVPAGAEAFFGQGTRLTVV.

This sequence joins TRBV4-2 and TRBJ2-7, with 8 bases matching TRBD2. The CDR3 consists of 13 residues. Germline-derived CDR1 and CDR2 are LGHNA and YNFKEQ. Trimming took 3 bases from V and 2 from J; bases not matched to a gene: 0. CDR3 loop: CASSQGLAYEQYF. CDR3 sequence (DNA): TGTGCCAGCAGCCAGGGACTAGCCTACGAGCAGTACTTC.

V and J are TRBV6-1 and TRBJ1-5; D may be TRBD1 (5 bases). V gave up 0 bases and J gave up 10 bases, with 13 bases separating them. Germline CDR1 and CDR2: MNHNS and SASEGT. The CDR3 spans 14 residues. The CDR3 here is CASSEAPPDRPQHF. CDR3 coding DNA: TGTGCCAGCAGTGAAGCGCCCCCTGACAGACCCCAGCATTTT.

This chain links TRBV27 with TRBJ2-1; D is tentatively TRBD1 or TRBD2 (5 bases each). Trimming took off 3 bases at V and 7 bases at J, with 13 bases between the two ends. The CDR3 sequence is 14 residues long. CDR1 and CDR2 from the germline V gene are MNHEY and SMNVEV (reference sequence). CDR3 sequence: CASSFWDGRNEQFF. CDR3 nucleotides: TGTGCCAGCAGTTTTTGGGACGGACGGAATGAGCAGTTCTTC.

This chain's CDR3 is CASSLKGARGGNTIYF. The CDR3 DNA reads as TGTGCCAGCAGCTTAAAGGGGGCGCGTGGTGGAAACACCATATATTTT. The chain combines TRBV5-4 with TRBJ1-3; TRBD1 agrees at 7 bases. V shed 2 bases, J shed 3 bases, and the junction held 8 bases outside the gene matches. Germline V gene sequence: CDR1 SGHNT, CDR2 YYREEE (reference sequence). This CDR3 has 16 residues. The full variable domain, with the rest looked up from reference TRBV5-4 and TRBJ1-3, is ETGVTQSPTHLIKTRGQQVTLRCSSQSGHNTVSWYQQALGQGPQFIFQYYREEENGRGNFPPRFSGLQFPNYSSELNVNALELDDSALYLCASSLKGARGGNTIYFGEGSWLTVV.

The chain couples TRBV6-5 to TRBJ2-7; 7 bases align to TRBD1. Germline lookup yields CDR1 MNHEY and CDR2 SVGAGI. With V trimmed by 5 bases and J by 9 bases, 7 bases remained unmatched. CDR3 length equals 12 residues. The CDR3 DNA follows: TGTGCCAGCAGTCTACAGGGGCAGGGGCAGTACTTC. Its protein product is CASSLQGQGQYF.

Of note for this clone: Other nucleotide sequences in the sample specify the same CDR3. The chain links TRBV9 to TRBJ1-1; D is uncertain. The CDR3 totals 13 residues. In germline, CDR1 is SGDLS, CDR2 YYNGEE. V was cut by 0 bases and J by 0 bases, with 3 bases left in between. DNA for the CDR3: TGTGCCAGCAGCGTAGCCCTGAACACTGAAGCTTTCTTT. Its protein product is CASSVALNTEAFF.

The chain has TRBV15 and TRBJ2-7; 7 bases match TRBD2. Germline values: CDR1 LNHNV, CDR2 YYDKDF (reference sequence). The CDR3 is made up of 15 amino acids. The junction had 8 bases not matched to a gene; V was cut back by 3 bases and J by 3 bases. CDR3 coding DNA: TGTGCCACCAGCAGCATGGGAGGGGTTGGCTACGAGCAGTACTTC. The encoded protein is CATSSMGGVGYEQYF.

The chain uses TRBV7-2 and TRBJ2-4, with D perhaps being TRBD1 or TRBD2 (6 bases each). The germline V gene encodes CDR1 SGHTA and CDR2 FQGNSA. This CDR3 contains 14 residues. V gave up 3 bases and J gave up 8 bases, with 14 bases separating them. This CDR3 is CASSFLGGNDIQYF. Written as DNA, the CDR3 is TGTGCCAGCAGCTTCCTAGGGGGGAATGACATTCAGTACTTC.

The V and J genes are TRBV27 and TRBJ2-1; the match to TRBD2 covers 11 bases. The CDR3 has 17 amino acids. The germline V gene has CDR1 MNHEY and CDR2 SMNVEV (reference sequence). The J segment lost 0 bases and the V segment lost 4 bases, leaving 5 bases of the junction unmatched. The CDR3 nucleotides read TGTGCCAGCAGTTCTATAGCGGGGGGGAGCTCCTACAATGAGCAGTTCTTC. Translating gives CASSSIAGGSSYNEQFF.

The rearrangement links TRBV7-8 to TRBJ2-2, with D uncertain. The germline V gene encodes CDR1 SGHVS and CDR2 FQNEAQ. Trimming left V 5 bases short and J 4 bases short, with 20 bases between. The CDR3 loop spans 17 amino acids. The CDR3 DNA is TGTGCCAGCAGCAGAGTTCTCGGGCCGGCTTCCACCGGGGAGCTGTTTTTT. This sequence encodes CASSRVLGPASTGELFF.

The V and J genes are TRBV5-6 and TRBJ2-7, with D perhaps matching TRBD2 (5 bases). The CDR3 consists of 14 residues. The germline V gene has CDR1 SGHDT and CDR2 YYEEEE. V was pared by 1 base and J by 1 base, with 9 bases between. The CDR3 DNA is TGTGCCAGCAGCTTGTGGACTTTTTCCTACGAGCAGTACTTC. Its protein is CASSLWTFSYEQYF.

This clone has only one observation. V usage is TRBV14 and J usage is TRBJ2-5; D gene unclear. The CDR3 extends over 12 amino acids. The V and J ends lost 3 bases and 5 bases respectively, with 7 bases between them. Germline V gives CDR1 SGHDN, CDR2 FVKESK. The CDR3 loop reads CASSQFGETQYF. The CDR3 bases are TGTGCCAGCAGCCAGTTTGGGGAGACCCAGTACTTC.

This chain uses TRBV19 with TRBJ2-7; 9 positions match TRBD1. With V trimmed by 5 bases and J by 4 bases, 9 bases remained unmatched. Germline V gives CDR1 LNHDA, CDR2 SQIVND (reference sequence). CDR3 length: 15 residues. CDR3 nucleotides: TGTGCCAGTAGTGTTACCGGGACAGGGTCTTACGAGCAGTACTTC. Translated: CASSVTGTGSYEQYF.

V is TRBV4-2 and J is TRBJ2-6, with D unclear. Germline CDR1 is LGHNA and CDR2 is YNFKEQ. The V end was cut by 4 bases, the J end by 0 bases, with 13 bases between. The CDR3 length is 17 residues. In nucleotides, the CDR3 is TGTGCCAGCAGCCCCACTGGGTCGGTCTCTGGGGCCAACGTCCTGACTTTC. Translated, it gives CASSPTGSVSGANVLTF.